The following is a TCR beta chain sequence with its context. Its matching antigen is unknown. This table comes from immunoSEQ multiplex PCR, and its TCRdb copy is limited to in-frame clones, with some not included. The sample gives around 120,000 clones, roughly 87% of which show up once; 2% to 3% is in the top ten. The data derive from a study of T cell responses to AZD1222 COVID-19 vaccine. Study-level findings and limits: Only a handful of AZD1222 recipients, about six in all, had baseline seropositivity. Repertoire sampling occurred only after the peak T cell response.

CDR1 is WSHSY, CDR2 SAAADI, per germline. The CDR3 has 13 residues. V shed 0 bases and J shed 9 bases, with 9 bases lying between them. The sample consisted of peripheral blood, taken 28 days after the second AZD1222 dose. This receptor was obtained from an adult who received the AZD1222 COVID-19 vaccine. The genes are TRBV10-2 and TRBJ1-5; D not certain. The CDR3 is CASSESTRGPQHF. The CDR3 DNA reads as TGCGCCAGCAGTGAGTCGACTCGAGGGCCCCAGCATTTT.